This T cell receptor beta chain was profiled in a study of regulatory T cells in long-lasting Graves disease. The germline CDR1 and CDR2 sequences are MGHRA and YSYEKL. The CDR3 is 16 residues long. Germline trimming cut 0 bases from V and 0 bases from J; bases unmatched to any gene: 2. Researchers made TCR beta libraries by using iRepertoire HTBI primers and running Arm-PCR on CDR3 regions. TCRdb analysed the multiplex PCR reads with MiXCR anew, one entry per CDR3 protein. The repertoire holds fewer than 450,000 distinct CDR3 sequences, with over 14% as singletons. Specified time point: newly diagnosed GD, antithyroid drugs for less than 3 months. TCR sequences were obtained from RNA taken from PBMCs. These same data were also listed under a study on T cells in Graves' hyperthyroidism and ophthalmopathy. That report notes: Blood also held most thyroid clonotypes expanded beyond 0.001.

The source is a woman in her 40s with Graves disease. V and J are TRBV4-1 and TRBJ2-7; 10 bases agree with TRBD1. The source was peripheral blood mononuclear cells (PBMCs), collected at new diagnosis, from a patient treated with antithyroid drugs. CDR3 region: CASSQDWTGGSYEQYF. For the CDR3, the DNA is TGCGCCAGCAGCCAAGATTGGACAGGGGGCTCCTACGAGCAGTACTTC.